Listed here are 7 T cell receptor beta chains from one sample, sequenced in a study of T-cell memory formation after mild COVID-19. TCRdb re-called the 5' RACE reads through MiXCR, storing one row per CDR3 protein. The sample lists some 160,000 distinct CDR3 sequences; 30% to 35% were seen once. Sequenced: PBMCs or a T cell subset sorted from them (not recorded which). Receptors originate from an adult woman who had mild COVID-19 (a few samples of this study predate the infection). Cell type and time point are not known.

The chain uses TRBV10-3 and TRBJ2-3, with D perhaps TRBD1 or TRBD2 (5 bases each). The germline gives CDR1 ENHRY, CDR2 SYGVKD. The CDR3 is 15 residues long. V shed 3 bases and J shed 2 bases, with 12 bases lying between them. The CDR3 DNA reads TGTGCCATCAGTGAACGGGGACCCCCCACAGATACGCAGTATTTT. Protein: CAISERGPPTDTQYF.

The table lists this clonotype with a count of one. V usage is TRBV29-1 and J usage is TRBJ2-7; TRBD2 is a possible D gene (5 bases). The CDR3 sequence is 13 residues long. Trimming removed 4 bases at V and 0 bases at J, with 10 bases between. Germline V gene sequence: CDR1 SQVTM, CDR2 ANQGSEA. The CDR3 DNA sequence: TGCAGCGTTGCCCCGGCGGGCTCCTACGAGCAGTACTTC. It encodes CSVAPAGSYEQYF.

This clonotype was seen at least ten times. The genes are TRBV4-2 and TRBJ2-7, with D possibly matching TRBD1 (5 bases). The CDR3 is 11 amino acids. Germline V gene sequence: CDR1 LGHNA, CDR2 YNFKEQ. Between the trimmed V and J ends, which lost 6 bases and 7 bases, there was a span of 10 bases. This chain's CDR3 is CASSKGHEQYF. Written as DNA, the CDR3 is TGTGCCAGCAGTAAAGGACATGAGCAGTACTTC.

This clonotype has only a few counts. The V gene is TRBV5-5, the J gene TRBJ2-7, with 8 bases that match TRBD2. Germline V lookup: CDR1 SGHKS, CDR2 YYEKEE (reference sequence). The V gene end was trimmed by 3 bases and the J gene end by 5 bases; junction bases not matched to a gene: 10. CDR3 length equals 15 residues. For the CDR3, the DNA is TGTGCCAGCAGCTACGGAGCGGGGGCCGGAGACGAGCAGTACTTC. Its translation: CASSYGAGAGDEQYF.

The sample holds a few counts of this clonotype. This rearrangement joins TRBV6-5 to TRBJ2-3, with D hard to call. Trimming removed 6 bases from V and 4 bases from J, with 11 bases in between. The CDR3 loop spans 13 amino acids. Germline V gene data show CDR1 as MNHEY and CDR2 as SVGAGI. CDR3 DNA: TGTGCCAGCAGACTCACTAACCCAGATACGCAGTATTTT. It encodes CASRLTNPDTQYF.

This clonotype was seen only a few times. This sequence joins TRBV7-6 and TRBJ2-2, with TRBD2 matching over 10 bases. The CDR3 spans 20 residues. The ends lost 5 bases at V and 3 bases at J; junction bases unmatched: 18. CDR1 and CDR2 from the germline V gene are SGHVS and FNYEAQ. CDR3 in amino acids: CASSPMLAGARPGYTGELFF. CDR3 sequence (DNA): TGTGCCAGCAGCCCCATGCTAGCGGGGGCCCGACCGGGGTACACCGGGGAGCTGTTTTTT.

The CDR3 coding sequence is TGTGCCAGCACCGGACTAGCAGAGGGAGATGAGCAGTTCTTC. Protein product: CASTGLAEGDEQFF. The V call is TRBV27, the J call TRBJ2-1; TRBD2 matches at 8 bases. The CDR3 spans 14 residues. Germline trimming cut 7 bases from V and 8 bases from J; bases unmatched to any gene: 10. Germline loops: CDR1 MNHEY, CDR2 SMNVEV (reference sequence).